The rows below give T cell receptor beta chains drawn from one sample of a study of cytomegalovirus exposure and HLA in healthy donors. Sequencing was performed with immunoSEQ multiplex PCR; in TCRdb, only in-frame clones are kept and a portion is missing. Of about 150,000 clones listed, roughly 74% are singletons. The source material was PBMCs. The receptor source for this set is a man between 18 and 35 years old in good health and CMV-seronegative. The CDR3 runs from the conserved cysteine through the conserved F or W. A D gene is named only where the DNA matches it firmly. Some rows mark clone size as missing; the rest say once, few, many or name a class of expanded clone.

d_gene,abundance,j_gene,v_gene,CDR3nt,CDR3aa
TRBD2,NA,TRBJ2-3,TRBV6-5,TGTGCCAGCAGTTTATTAGCGGGGGGAATCACAGATACGCAGTATTTT,CASSLLAGGITDTQYF
TRBD2,few,TRBJ2-2,TRBV6-1,TGTGCCAGCAGTGGCACTAGCGGGGGGGCCAGTGGGGAGCTGTTTTTT,CASSGTSGGASGELFF
TRBD1,NA,TRBJ1-6,TRBV28,TGTGCCACTACCAACAGGGGCCTCTCCTATAATTCACCCCTCCACTTT,CATTNRGLSYNSPLHF
NA,NA,TRBJ2-5,TRBV1,TGCACCAGCAGCCAAACAGGTAAAAAAGAGACCCAGTACTTC,CTSSQTGKKETQYF
NA,NA,TRBJ1-5,TRBV4-3,TGCGCCAGCAGCCAAGACGGTTATAGCAATCAGCCCCAGCATTTT,CASSQDGYSNQPQHF
TRBD1,few,TRBJ2-7,TRBV4-3,TGCGCCAGCAGCCAAGCTTTAGGACAGGGAGGAGGCTACGAGCAGTACTTC,CASSQALGQGGGYEQYF
TRBD1,few,TRBJ1-1,TRBV19,TGTGCCAGTAGTACGGACAGGGGGCTTGAGGACACTGAAGCTTTCTTT,CASSTDRGLEDTEAFF
NA,NA,TRBJ1-2,TRBV7-9,TGTGCCAGCAGCCTGTCCGGGACTCTAGGAGGCTACACCTTC,CASSLSGTLGGYTF
NA,once,TRBJ2-1,TRBV7-9,TGTGCCAGCAGCTTGACGGGTGGATACAATGAGCAGTTCTTC,CASSLTGGYNEQFF
TRBD2,NA,TRBJ2-2,TRBV2,TGTGCCAGCGGGAGGCTACTAGCGGGGGGGGCCGGGGAGCTGTTTTTT,CASGRLLAGGAGELFF
TRBD1,NA,TRBJ2-3,TRBV6-5,TGTGCCAGCAGTTACTCGGGACAGGGCGCAGATACGCAGTATTTT,CASSYSGQGADTQYF
TRBD1,NA,TRBJ2-7,TRBV5-1,TGCGCCAGCAGCCCACGCCAGGGGGACCCCTACGAGCAGTACTTC,CASSPRQGDPYEQYF
NA,NA,TRBJ1-1,TRBV4-1,TGCGCCAGCAGCCAAACCCACGTCAGCGGGAACACTGAAGCTTTCTTT,CASSQTHVSGNTEAFF
NA,NA,TRBJ1-1,TRBV27,TGTGCCAGCAGTCCGCAATTGGGGGGATACACTGAAGCTTTCTTT,CASSPQLGGYTEAFF
NA,NA,TRBJ1-6,TRBV5-1,TGCGCCAGCAGCTTCCAGCCCACACAGGGCTACTCACCCCTCCACTTT,CASSFQPTQGYSPLHF
TRBD1,NA,TRBJ1-5,TRBV7-9,TGTGCCAGCAGTCCCCAACAGGGGGCAGGTCAGCCCCAGCATTTT,CASSPQQGAGQPQHF
NA,NA,TRBJ2-3,TRBV10-1,TGCGCCAGCAGTGAGTCGAACAGGCAGCAGTATTTT,CASSESNRQQYF
TRBD1,NA,TRBJ1-4,TRBV6-5,TGTGCCAGCAGTTACCAAACAGGGGCGACTAATGAAAAACTGTTTTTT,CASSYQTGATNEKLFF
TRBD1,NA,TRBJ2-1,TRBV5-5,TGTGCCAGCAGGCGGAGGACAGGGGAGGATGAGCAGTTCTTC,CASRRRTGEDEQFF
TRBD1,NA,TRBJ1-1,TRBV6-1,TGTGCCAGCAGGACAGGGGGCGGGGGGTACACTGAAGCTTTCTTT,CASRTGGGGYTEAFF
NA,NA,TRBJ2-2,TRBV5-1,TGCGCCAGCAGCGCGGACATGGCCAAGAACACCGGGGAGCTGTTTTTT,CASSADMAKNTGELFF
NA,NA,TRBJ1-3,TRBV6-1,TGTGCCAGCAGTGGAGAAAGGGGTGGTGGAAACACCATATATTTT,CASSGERGGGNTIYF
NA,once,TRBJ2-6,TRBV27,TGTGCCAGCAGTTTTATAGGGGATGGGGCCAACGTCCTGACTTTC,CASSFIGDGANVLTF
TRBD1,once,TRBJ1-3,TRBV4-2,TGTGCCAGCAGCCAAGGTTCGACAGGGTCTGGAAACACCATATATTTT,CASSQGSTGSGNTIYF
NA,few,TRBJ2-7,TRBV19,TGTGCCAGTAGTATCTCGCCGTACGAGCAGTACTTC,CASSISPYEQYF
NA,few,TRBJ1-2,TRBV4-3,TGCGCCAGCAGCCAAGATAGGGGGGGCTCATATGGCTACACCTTC,CASSQDRGGSYGYTF
NA,few,TRBJ1-2,TRBV19,TGTGCCAGTAGCCCCCGATGGCAGGATGGCTACACCTTC,CASSPRWQDGYTF
NA,few,TRBJ1-2,TRBV6-5,TGTGCTTGCAGGGATATACATGGCTACACCTTC,CACRDIHGYTF
TRBD1,NA,TRBJ1-1,TRBV4-3,TGCGCCAGCAGCCAAATAGACAGGGAAACTGAAGCTTTCTTT,CASSQIDRETEAFF
NA,NA,TRBJ2-7,TRBV6-1,TGTGCCAGCAGTCCTATAACCTCCTGCGAGCAGTACTTC,CASSPITSCEQYF
NA,NA,TRBJ2-3,TRBV11-2,TGTGCCAGCAGCTTAGAATTGGCTCTTTGGGATACGCAGTATTTT,CASSLELALWDTQYF
NA,NA,TRBJ2-3,TRBV5-1,TGCGCCAGCAGCCTGACTGGCCCACCGCCGCAGTATTTT,CASSLTGPPPQYF
NA,NA,TRBJ1-4,TRBV9,TGTGCCAGCAGCGTAGCCGGAGCTAATGAAAAACTGTTTTTT,CASSVAGANEKLFF
NA,NA,TRBJ1-6,TRBV6-5,TGTGCCAGCAGTTACCAGACCGGGGCGGGGGGGACCCTCCACTTT,CASSYQTGAGGTLHF
NA,NA,TRBJ1-5,TRBV30,TGTGCCTGGAGTTGGCAGGGAAATCAGCCCCAGCATTTT,CAWSWQGNQPQHF
TRBD2,NA,TRBJ2-1,TRBV11-2,TGTGCCAGCAGCCCGAGCGGGGTGGGCTCCTACAATGAGCAGTTCTTC,CASSPSGVGSYNEQFF
NA,NA,TRBJ1-4,TRBV2,TGTGCCAGCAGTGACAGGTTTTCAACTAATGAAAAACTGTTTTTT,CASSDRFSTNEKLFF
NA,NA,TRBJ1-1,TRBV7-7,TGTGCTAGCAGCTTAACAACAGACACTGAAGCTTTCTTT,CASSLTTDTEAFF
TRBD1,NA,TRBJ2-5,TRBV15,TGTGCCACCAGCAGTCCGACAGGGGGATACCAAGAGACCCAGTACTTC,CATSSPTGGYQETQYF
NA,few,TRBJ2-2,TRBV7-6,TGTGCCAGCAGCCGGGGGACAGCGAACACCGGGGAGCTGTTTTTT,CASSRGTANTGELFF
NA,few,TRBJ1-1,TRBV9,TGTGCCAGCAGCGTACTAGGGGCGGAGACTGAAGCTTTCTTT,CASSVLGAETEAFF
TRBD2,few,TRBJ2-5,TRBV5-1,TGCGCCAGCAGGAGTGGGCGGGAGGGGGAGACCCAGTACTTC,CASRSGREGETQYF
NA,NA,TRBJ2-1,TRBV27,TGTGCCAGCAGTTACCATCAGGGCTCCCCCCTCAATGAGCAGTTCTTC,CASSYHQGSPLNEQFF
TRBD1,NA,TRBJ1-1,TRBV7-8,TGTGCCAGCAGCTTAGTGACAGGGAAGGCGGGGACTGAAGCTTTCTTT,CASSLVTGKAGTEAFF
TRBD1,NA,TRBJ1-2,TRBV7-9,TGTGCCAGCAGCCCTCAAGACAGGGGCGGGGATGGCTACACCTTC,CASSPQDRGGDGYTF
NA,NA,TRBJ2-4,TRBV7-6,TGTGCCAGCAGCTGGGGGGGCGTGGACATTCAGTACTTC,CASSWGGVDIQYF
NA,NA,TRBJ1-5,TRBV21-1,TGTGCCAGCGGCTCCCGAGGACAGCCCCAGCATTTT,CASGSRGQPQHF
NA,NA,TRBJ2-1,TRBV28,TGTGCCAGCAGTTTCACAGGGCCTTACAATGAGCAGTTCTTC,CASSFTGPYNEQFF
TRBD2,NA,TRBJ2-3,TRBV5-1,TGCGCCAGCAGCTTGTTACCTAGCGGGGGGGCCTTAAATACGCAGTATTTT,CASSLLPSGGALNTQYF